The next 15 T cell receptor beta chains were all read from a single sample in a study of blood T cell repertoires in COVID-19. TCRdb's copy holds only in-frame clones and misses some; the assay was immunoSEQ multiplex PCR. Of about 320,000 clones in the sample, around 84% were seen once. Sequencing was carried out using PBMCs or T cells enriched from blood (not recorded which). The receptors shown here come from a woman aged 18-29 years who had recovered from COVID-19.

The rearrangement uses TRBV30 and TRBJ1-5; no reliable D call. Germline V CDR1 and CDR2: GTSNPN, SVGIG (reference sequence). This CDR3 region has 13 residues. V lost 5 bases and J 6 bases, leaving 14 bases between the germline ends. CDR3 bases: TGTGCCTGGCAGGAGGACCGGGGTCAGCCCCAGCATTTT. It specifies CAWQEDRGQPQHF.

The J gene is TRBJ1-4, the V gene TRBV30; TRBD1 matches 7 bases. Trimming cost V 1 base and J 3 bases; bases outside gene matches: 5. The length of the CDR3 is 15 residues. Looked up from germline, CDR1 is GTSNPN and CDR2 is SVGIG (reference sequence). Here the CDR3 DNA reads TGTGCCTGGAGTGCCCGACAGGGAGCTAATGAAAAACTGTTTTTT. Encoded protein: CAWSARQGANEKLFF.

The V and J genes are TRBV18 and TRBJ2-1; D is undetermined. The CDR3 is 12 residues long. V dropped 3 bases and J dropped 6 bases, with 6 bases sitting between them. Germline loops: CDR1 KGHSH, CDR2 LQKENI. The CDR3 region has the DNA TGTGCCAGCTCACCTTCGCGCAATGAGCAGTTCTTC. This codes for CASSPSRNEQFF.

CDR3 loop: CASRSGTTASYEQYF. CDR3 nucleotide sequence: TGTGCCAGCAGGTCCGGGACAACAGCCTCCTACGAGCAGTACTTC. The chain is built from TRBV5-4 and TRBJ2-7; possible D gene TRBD1, 6 bases. CDR1 is SGHNT and CDR2 is YYREEE in the germline V gene (reference sequence). The CDR3 contains 15 residues. Trimming took off 5 bases at V and 0 bases at J, with 15 bases between the two ends.

The table lists this clone with a few counts. The DNA of the CDR3 is TGTGCCAGCAGCTTAGGACTTTACCAAGAGACCCAGTACTTC. It codes for CASSLGLYQETQYF. J is TRBJ2-5 and V is TRBV7-9; D is unclear. V was shortened by 1 base and J by 0 bases, with 6 bases between the two germline ends. The length of the CDR3 is 14 residues. Germline V gives CDR1 SEHNR, CDR2 FQNEAQ (reference sequence).

The V gene is TRBV27, the J gene TRBJ1-6; D is undetermined. The ends were cut back, 3 bases at V and 0 bases at J, with 18 bases in the middle. Germline CDR1 and CDR2: MNHEY and SMNVEV (reference sequence). This CDR3 region has 19 residues. CDR3 DNA: TGTGCCAGCAGTTTTACTAGCTCTCCAGTAAGCTCCTATAATTCACCCCTCCACTTT. It yields the protein CASSFTSSPVSSYNSPLHF.

The chain uses TRBV7-6 and TRBJ2-3; 15 bases agree with TRBD2. The CDR3 has 18 amino acids. Germline CDR1 and CDR2: SGHVS and FNYEAQ. The ends lost 0 bases at V and 0 bases at J; junction bases unmatched: 1. The CDR3 DNA follows: TGTGCCAGCAGCTTAGCAGGGACTAGCGGGGGGAGCACAGATACGCAGTATTTT. Amino acids: CASSLAGTSGGSTDTQYF.

Of note for this clone: Other DNA sequences within the sample encode an identical CDR3. The V gene is TRBV9, the J gene TRBJ1-1; D not resolved. Trimming removed 1 base at V and 2 bases at J, with 6 bases between. The germline CDR1 and CDR2 sequences are SGDLS and YYNGEE. The CDR3 length is 13 residues. The CDR3 DNA reads as TGTGCCAGCAGCGTAAGTAGAAACACTGAAGCTTTCTTT. It yields the protein CASSVSRNTEAFF.

This chain uses TRBV5-4 with TRBJ2-3; D unclear. The CDR3 is made up of 11 amino acids. V lost 8 bases and J lost 7, with 11 bases in between. Germline V gives CDR1 SGHNT, CDR2 YYREEE (reference sequence). CDR3 in DNA: TGTGCCAGTCAGGCGATGCATACGCAGTATTTT. It is translated as CASQAMHTQYF. The full variable domain, completed using reference TRBV5-4 and TRBJ2-3, is ETGVTQSPTHLIKTRGQQVTLRCSSQSGHNTVSWYQQALGQGPQFIFQYYREEENGRGNFPPRFSGLQFPNYSSELNVNALELDDSALYLCASQAMHTQYFGPGTRLTVL.

This clone occurred once. V is TRBV6-5 and J is TRBJ1-6; TRBD1 matches 9 bases. The J segment lost 6 bases and the V segment lost 6 bases, leaving 6 bases of the junction unmatched. CDR3 size: 15 residues. In germline, CDR1 is MNHEY, CDR2 SVGAGI. The CDR3 DNA reads as TGTGCCAGCAGGCCCCGGGACAGGGTTAATTCACCCCTCCACTTT. Protein sequence: CASRPRDRVNSPLHF.

CDR3 sequence: CASSSLPSSGYGYTF. The CDR3 nucleotides read TGTGCCAGCAGCTCCCTTCCTTCCAGTGGCTATGGCTACACCTTC. The chain couples TRBV7-2 to TRBJ1-2; D gene ambiguous. Germline V gene data show CDR1 as SGHTA and CDR2 as FQGNSA. CDR3 size: 15 residues. V was shortened by 4 bases and J by 4 bases, with 16 bases between the two germline ends.

CDR3 region: CASSRQGDYGYTF. CDR3 nucleotides: TGTGCCAGCAGTCGCCAGGGTGACTATGGCTACACCTTC. The gene calls are TRBV6-2 or TRBV6-3 and TRBJ1-2, with D perhaps TRBD1 (5 bases). V lost 5 bases to trimming and J lost 3 bases, with 10 bases between them. The CDR3 runs 13 residues. CDR1 and CDR2 from the germline V gene are MNHEY and SVGEGT.

This clone was found once. The CDR3 sequence: CAIKDRGQSDTQYF. Here the CDR3 DNA reads TGTGCCATCAAGGACAGGGGGCAGTCAGATACGCAGTATTTT. V gene TRBV10-3 combines with J gene TRBJ2-3; TRBD1 agrees at 11 bases. The CDR3 loop spans 14 amino acids. V was pared by 7 bases and J by 4 bases, with 4 bases of the junction left unmatched. Germline V gene data show CDR1 as ENHRY and CDR2 as SYGVKD.

This clone occurred many times. The V call is TRBV6-1, the J call TRBJ1-2, with 7 nucleotides matching TRBD1. Germline lookup yields CDR1 MNHNS and CDR2 SASEGT. J gave up 6 bases and V 8 bases, and 3 bases lay outside the gene matches. This CDR3 has 11 amino acids. The CDR3 loop is CASPTGHGYTF. Here the CDR3 DNA reads TGTGCCAGCCCGACAGGGCATGGCTACACCTTC.

This clone occurred a few times. The CDR3 region has the DNA TGTGCCAGCAGCCGCACAGGGATAGGTGGCTACACCTTC. Its translation is CASSRTGIGGYTF. The chain carries TRBV11-1 and TRBJ1-2; tentatively, D is TRBD1 (6 bases). CDR3 length equals 13 residues. Germline V lookup: CDR1 SGHAT, CDR2 FQDESV (reference sequence). V was clipped by 5 bases and J by 7 bases, with 14 bases between them. Based on the CDR3 plus reference TRBV11-1 and TRBJ1-2, the full variable domain is EAEVAQSPRYKITEKSQAVAFWCDPISGHATLYWYRQILGQGPELLVQFQDESVVDDSQLPKDRFSAERLKGVDSTLKIQPAELGDSAMYLCASSRTGIGGYTFGSGTRLTVV.